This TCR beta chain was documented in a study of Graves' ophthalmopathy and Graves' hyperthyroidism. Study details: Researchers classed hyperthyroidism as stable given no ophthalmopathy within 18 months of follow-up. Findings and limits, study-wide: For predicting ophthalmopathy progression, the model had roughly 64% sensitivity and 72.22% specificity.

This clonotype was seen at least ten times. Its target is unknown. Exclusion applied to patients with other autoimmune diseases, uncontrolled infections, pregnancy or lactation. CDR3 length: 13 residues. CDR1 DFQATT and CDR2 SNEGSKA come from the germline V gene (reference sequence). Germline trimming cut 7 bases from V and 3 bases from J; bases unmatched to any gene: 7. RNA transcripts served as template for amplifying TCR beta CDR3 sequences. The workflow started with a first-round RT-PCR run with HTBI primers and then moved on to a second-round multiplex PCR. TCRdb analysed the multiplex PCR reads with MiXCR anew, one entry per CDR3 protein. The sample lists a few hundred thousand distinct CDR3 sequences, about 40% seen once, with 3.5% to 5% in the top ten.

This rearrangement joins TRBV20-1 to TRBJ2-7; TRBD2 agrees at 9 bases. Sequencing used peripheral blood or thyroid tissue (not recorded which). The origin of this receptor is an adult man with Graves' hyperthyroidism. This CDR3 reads CSVSAGGDYEQYF. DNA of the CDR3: TGCAGTGTCTCAGCGGGAGGAGACTACGAGCAGTACTTC.